Listed here is a single T cell receptor beta chain. Antigen: not known. Sequencing used immunoSEQ multiplex PCR; TCRdb keeps in-frame clones, though not all of them. In the table there are 2,600 or so clones, over 20% of which are singletons. This record comes from a study of T cells in localized non-small cell lung cancer. Germline V gene sequence: CDR1 SGHDN, CDR2 FVKESK. The V gene lost 7 bases and the J gene lost 2 bases, with 11 bases spanning the gap. The CDR3 is made up of 13 amino acids. Study-wide results and caveats: Detection in adjacent lung was observed for a median around 59 of the top 100 tumor clones. A higher density of T cells in blood coincided with extended overall survival. Uninvolved neighboring lung showed the greatest T cell clonality, exceeding tumor.

Source: normal lung tissue next to the tumor, taken before any cancer treatment. The gene calls are TRBV14 and TRBJ2-5; D uncertain. This receptor was obtained from a woman aged 35-75 years with stage I lung adenocarcinoma. CDR3 residues: CASTRSIQETQYF. The CDR3 region has the DNA TGTGCCAGCACCCGGAGTATTCAAGAGACCCAGTACTTC.